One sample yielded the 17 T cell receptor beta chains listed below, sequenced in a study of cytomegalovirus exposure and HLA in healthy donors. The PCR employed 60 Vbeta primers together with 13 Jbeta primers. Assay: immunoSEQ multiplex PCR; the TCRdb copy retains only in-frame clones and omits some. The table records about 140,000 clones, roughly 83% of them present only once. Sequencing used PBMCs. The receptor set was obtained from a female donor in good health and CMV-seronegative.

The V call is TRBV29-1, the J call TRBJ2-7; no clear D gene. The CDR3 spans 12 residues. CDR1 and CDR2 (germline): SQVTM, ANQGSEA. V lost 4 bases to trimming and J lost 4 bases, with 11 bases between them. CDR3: CSVGARGYEQYF. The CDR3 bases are TGCAGCGTTGGGGCCCGTGGGTACGAGCAGTACTTC.

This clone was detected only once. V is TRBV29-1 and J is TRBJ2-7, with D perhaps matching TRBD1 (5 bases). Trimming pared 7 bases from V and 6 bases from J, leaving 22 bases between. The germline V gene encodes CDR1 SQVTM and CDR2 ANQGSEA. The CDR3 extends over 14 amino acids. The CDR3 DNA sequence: TGCAGCGCCCAGGAGTCCCCTACAGGAGCCGAGCAGTACTTC. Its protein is CSAQESPTGAEQYF.

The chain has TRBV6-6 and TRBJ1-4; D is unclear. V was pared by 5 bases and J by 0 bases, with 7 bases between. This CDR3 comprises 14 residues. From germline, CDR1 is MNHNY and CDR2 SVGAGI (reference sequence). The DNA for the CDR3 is TGTGCCAGCAGTGAGGGCACAACTAATGAAAAACTGTTTTTT. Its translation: CASSEGTTNEKLFF.

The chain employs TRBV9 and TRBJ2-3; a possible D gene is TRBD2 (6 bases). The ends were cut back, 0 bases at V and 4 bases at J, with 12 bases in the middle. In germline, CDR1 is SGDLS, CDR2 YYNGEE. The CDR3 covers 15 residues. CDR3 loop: CASSVGGAGSDTQYF. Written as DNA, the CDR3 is TGTGCCAGCAGCGTAGGCGGGGCAGGGTCAGATACGCAGTATTTT.

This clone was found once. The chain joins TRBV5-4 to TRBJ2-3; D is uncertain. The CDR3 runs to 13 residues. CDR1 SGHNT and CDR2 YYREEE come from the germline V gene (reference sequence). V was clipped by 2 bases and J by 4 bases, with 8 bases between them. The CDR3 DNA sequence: TGTGCCAGCAGCTTTTCCTCTGCAGATACGCAGTATTTT. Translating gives CASSFSSADTQYF.

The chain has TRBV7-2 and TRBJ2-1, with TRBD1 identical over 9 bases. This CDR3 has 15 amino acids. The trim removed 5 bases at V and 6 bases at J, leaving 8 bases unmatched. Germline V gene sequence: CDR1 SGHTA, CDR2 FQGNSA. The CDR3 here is CASSIQGAQFNEQFF. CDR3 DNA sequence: TGTGCCAGCAGCATACAGGGGGCTCAATTCAATGAGCAGTTCTTC.

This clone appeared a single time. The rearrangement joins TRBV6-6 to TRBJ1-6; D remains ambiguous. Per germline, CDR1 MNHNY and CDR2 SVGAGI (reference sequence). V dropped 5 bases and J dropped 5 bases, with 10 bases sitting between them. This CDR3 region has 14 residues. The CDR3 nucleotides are TGTGCCAGCAGTCGAGACACCGATAATTCACCCCTCCACTTT. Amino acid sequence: CASSRDTDNSPLHF.

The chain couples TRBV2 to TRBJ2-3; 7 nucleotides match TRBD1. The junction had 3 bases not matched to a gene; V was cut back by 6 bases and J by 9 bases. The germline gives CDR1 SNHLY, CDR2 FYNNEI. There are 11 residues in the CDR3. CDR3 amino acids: CASRGRGTQYF. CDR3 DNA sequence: TGTGCCAGCAGAGGCAGGGGGACGCAGTATTTT.

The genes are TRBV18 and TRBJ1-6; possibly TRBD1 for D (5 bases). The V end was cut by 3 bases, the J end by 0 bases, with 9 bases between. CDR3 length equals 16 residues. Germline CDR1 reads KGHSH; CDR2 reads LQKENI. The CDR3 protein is CASSPDTRSYNSPLHF. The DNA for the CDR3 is TGTGCCAGCTCACCGGACACCCGCTCCTATAATTCACCCCTCCACTTT.

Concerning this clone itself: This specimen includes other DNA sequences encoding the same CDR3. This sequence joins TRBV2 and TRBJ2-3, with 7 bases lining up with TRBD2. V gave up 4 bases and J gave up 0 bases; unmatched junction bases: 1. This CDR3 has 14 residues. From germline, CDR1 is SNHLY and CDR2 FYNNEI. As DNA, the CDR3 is TGTGCCAGCAGTGGGGGGGGTAGCACAGATACGCAGTATTTT. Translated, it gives CASSGGGSTDTQYF.

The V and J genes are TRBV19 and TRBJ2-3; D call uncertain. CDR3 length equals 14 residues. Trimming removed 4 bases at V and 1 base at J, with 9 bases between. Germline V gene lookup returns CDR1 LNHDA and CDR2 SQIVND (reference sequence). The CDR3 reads CASSSDTGTDTQYF. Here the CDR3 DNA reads TGTGCCAGTAGTAGCGACACGGGCACAGATACGCAGTATTTT.

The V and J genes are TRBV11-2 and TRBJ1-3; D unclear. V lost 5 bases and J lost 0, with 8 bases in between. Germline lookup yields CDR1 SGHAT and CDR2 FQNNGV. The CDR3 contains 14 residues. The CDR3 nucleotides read TGTGCCAGCAGCCGTCTGAGCTCTGGAAACACCATATATTTT. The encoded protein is CASSRLSSGNTIYF.

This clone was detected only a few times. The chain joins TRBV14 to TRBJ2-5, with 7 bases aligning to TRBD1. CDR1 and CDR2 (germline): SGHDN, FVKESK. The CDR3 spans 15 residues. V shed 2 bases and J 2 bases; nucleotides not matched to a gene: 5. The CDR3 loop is CASSQQTGKQETQYF. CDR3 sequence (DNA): TGTGCCAGCAGCCAACAGACAGGGAAACAAGAGACCCAGTACTTC.

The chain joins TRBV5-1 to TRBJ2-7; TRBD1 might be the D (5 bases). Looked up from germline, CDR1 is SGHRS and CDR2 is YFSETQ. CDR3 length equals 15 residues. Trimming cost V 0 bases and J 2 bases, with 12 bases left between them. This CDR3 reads CASSLGQFGAYEQYF. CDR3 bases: TGCGCCAGCAGCTTGGGACAGTTTGGCGCCTACGAGCAGTACTTC.

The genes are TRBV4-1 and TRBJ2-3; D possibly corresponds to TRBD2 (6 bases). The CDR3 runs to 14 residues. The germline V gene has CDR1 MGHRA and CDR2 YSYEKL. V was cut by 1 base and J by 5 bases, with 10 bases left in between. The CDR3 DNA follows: TGCGCCAGCAGCCAAGGGACTACCCAAGATACGCAGTATTTT. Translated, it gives CASSQGTTQDTQYF.

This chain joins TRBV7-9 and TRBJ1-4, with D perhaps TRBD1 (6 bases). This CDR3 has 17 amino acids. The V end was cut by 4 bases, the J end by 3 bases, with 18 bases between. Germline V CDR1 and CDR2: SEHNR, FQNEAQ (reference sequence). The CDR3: CASSSRVQGEANEKLFF. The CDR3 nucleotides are TGTGCCAGCAGCTCTAGAGTACAGGGAGAAGCTAATGAAAAACTGTTTTTT.

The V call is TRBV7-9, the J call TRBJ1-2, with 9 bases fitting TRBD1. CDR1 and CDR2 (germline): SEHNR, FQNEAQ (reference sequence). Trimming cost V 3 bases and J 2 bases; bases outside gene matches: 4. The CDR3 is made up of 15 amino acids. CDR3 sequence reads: CASSLGQGPNYGYTF. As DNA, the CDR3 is TGTGCCAGCAGCTTGGGACAGGGTCCCAACTATGGCTACACCTTC.